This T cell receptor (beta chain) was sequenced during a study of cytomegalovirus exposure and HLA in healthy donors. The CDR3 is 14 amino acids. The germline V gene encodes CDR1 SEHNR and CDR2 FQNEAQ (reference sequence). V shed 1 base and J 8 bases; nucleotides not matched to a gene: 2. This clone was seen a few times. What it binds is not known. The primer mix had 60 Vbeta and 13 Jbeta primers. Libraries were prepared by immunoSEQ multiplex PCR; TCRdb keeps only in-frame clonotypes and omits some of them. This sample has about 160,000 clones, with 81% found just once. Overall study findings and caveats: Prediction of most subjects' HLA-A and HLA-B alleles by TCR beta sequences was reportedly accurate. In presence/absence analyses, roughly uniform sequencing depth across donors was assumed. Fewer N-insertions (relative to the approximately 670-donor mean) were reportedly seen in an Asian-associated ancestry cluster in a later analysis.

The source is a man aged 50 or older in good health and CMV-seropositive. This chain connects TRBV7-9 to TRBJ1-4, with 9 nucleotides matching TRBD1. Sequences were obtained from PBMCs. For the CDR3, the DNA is TGTGCCAGCAGCTTAGGAACAGGGGGCGAAAAACTGTTTTTT. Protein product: CASSLGTGGEKLFF.